This T cell receptor beta chain derives from a study of blood T cell repertoires in COVID-19. Germline V gives CDR1 SGHRS, CDR2 YFSETQ. The V and J ends lost 4 bases and 4 bases, in that order; junction bases with no gene match: 6. There are 15 residues in the CDR3. Recruits, aged roughly 18 to 95 years, lived in 24 US areas. Donors of Cohort 3 who recovered were those that had two negative PCRs, clearance, or symptom resolution. Libraries were prepared by immunoSEQ multiplex PCR; TCRdb keeps only in-frame clonotypes and omits some of them. The sample includes a few hundred thousand clones, about 92% of them seen just once.

V usage is TRBV5-1 and J usage is TRBJ2-1; 9 bases line up with TRBD2. This clonotype originated in a woman under 40 who had recovered from COVID-19. The material sequenced was PBMCs or T cells enriched from blood (not recorded which). In DNA form, the CDR3 reads TGCGCCAGCAGCACCGTAGCGGGGGATTACAATGAGCAGTTCTTC. Translating it yields CASSTVAGDYNEQFF.